Listed below are T cell receptor beta chains from one sample, sequenced in a study of identical twins. TCRdb recomputed calls from the 5' RACE reads with MiXCR, one row per CDR3 protein. The table has about 530,000 distinct CDR3 sequences, approximately 20% seen once. The data also belong to a second study, concerning yellow fever vaccine responses in identical twins.

Sequences were obtained from CD4+ T cells sorted from blood. These receptors all stem from a young woman in good health. CDR3s include the opening cysteine and the closing phenylalanine or tryptophan. D genes are given only for firm matches. Size values are once, few and many counts, or a class for expanded clones, and some rows have none.

j_call v_call d_call clone_size cdr3_nt cdr3_aa
TRBJ1-4 TRBV4-2 TRBD1 NA TGTGCCAGCAGCCAAGGGGACAGGGATCGTGAAAAACTGTTTTTT CASSQGDRDREKLFF
TRBJ1-1 TRBV7-6 TRBD1 few TGTGCCAGCAGCTTAGCGACTACAGGGGTGAACACTGAAGCTTTCTTT CASSLATTGVNTEAFF
TRBJ2-2 TRBV5-1 TRBD1 few TGCGCCAGCAGACCCAGGGGGTCCGGGGAGCTGTTTTTT CASRPRGSGELFF
TRBJ2-7 TRBV28 NA NA TGTGCCAGCAGTTTAATTCAGGGAATGTTGAACGAGCAGTACTTC CASSLIQGMLNEQYF
TRBJ2-2 TRBV5-1 NA NA TGCGCCAGCAGCTTGGATGGGCAAATGAACACCGGGGAGCTGTTTTTT CASSLDGQMNTGELFF
TRBJ1-6 TRBV10-2 TRBD1 few TGCGCCAGCAGGGACCGGGACAGCCGCTCCTATAATTCACCCCTCCACTTT CASRDRDSRSYNSPLHF
TRBJ2-2 TRBV28 TRBD1 NA TGTGCCAGCAGTTTGGGTTGGGACAGGGTTCCACGGAACACCGGGGAGCTGTTTTTT CASSLGWDRVPRNTGELFF
TRBJ1-1 TRBV7-2 TRBD1 NA TGTGCCAGCAGCCCCCAGGGGGGGTTCGACACTGAAGCTTTCTTT CASSPQGGFDTEAFF
TRBJ1-2 TRBV20-1 NA NA TGCAGTGCTAGAGGAGGAGGGGCGAACTATGGCTACACCTTC CSARGGGANYGYTF
TRBJ2-7 TRBV29-1 NA once TGCAGCGTTGTTGGGGTCGGACAGTCCTACGAGCAGTACTTC CSVVGVGQSYEQYF
TRBJ2-1 TRBV28 TRBD2 NA TGTGCCAGCAGCAGCGGGATGAGGTACAATGAGCAGTTCTTC CASSSGMRYNEQFF
TRBJ1-2 TRBV21-1 NA NA TGTGCCAGCAAGGAGGGTTTGACCCCCGAACGTGGTGGCTACACCTTC CASKEGLTPERGGYTF
TRBJ2-6 TRBV7-8 TRBD2 few TGTGCCAGCAGGACTAGCGGACTTTCTGGGGCCAACGTCCTGACTTTC CASRTSGLSGANVLTF
TRBJ2-1 TRBV7-9 NA few TGTGCCAGCAGCTTAGTTCGACTCCCTAGCTCCTACAATGAGCAGTTCTTC CASSLVRLPSSYNEQFF
TRBJ2-5 TRBV20-1 NA NA TGCAGTGCCACACAGGGAATCGAGACCCAGTACTTC CSATQGIETQYF
TRBJ2-3 TRBV3-1 TRBD2 few TGTGCCAGCAGCCAAGTAGCGGGAGGCTCGAGGGCGCAGTATTTT CASSQVAGGSRAQYF
TRBJ1-1 TRBV20-1 NA few TGCAGTTCGAACAGGGTTATCAACACTGAAGCTTTCTTT CSSNRVINTEAFF
TRBJ2-7 TRBV3-1 NA once TGTGCCAGCAGCCAAGACGGCTTCCTTCCTGGGGGACGTTCCTACGAGCAGTACTTC CASSQDGFLPGGRSYEQYF
TRBJ2-1 TRBV20-1 TRBD2 NA TGCAGTGCTACGCCCCTAGCGGGAGTGGGGAATGAGCAGTTCTTC CSATPLAGVGNEQFF
TRBJ2-7 TRBV12-3/TRBV12-4 NA NA TGTGCCAGCAGTTTAGAGGGGTACTACGAGCAGTACTTC CASSLEGYYEQYF